A single sample is the source of the 18 T cell receptor beta chains below, sequenced in a study of blood T cell repertoires in COVID-19. Assay used: immunoSEQ multiplex PCR; TCRdb lists only in-frame clones, some missing. The sample has some 78,000 clones; around 80% are singletons. The sequencing sample was made of peripheral blood. Receptors originate from a man in his fifties or sixties with active or convalescent COVID-19.

V usage is TRBV24-1 and J usage is TRBJ2-2; TRBD1 might be the D (6 bases). Germline CDR1 is KGHDR and CDR2 is SFDVKD. There are 16 residues in the CDR3. V lost 3 bases and J lost 6, with 16 bases in between. CDR3 DNA sequence: TGTGCCACCAGTGATACCTCCGGGACAAGGGCCGGGGAGCTGTTTTTT. Translation: CATSDTSGTRAGELFF.

The rearrangement joins TRBV5-6 to TRBJ2-1; 7 nucleotides agree with TRBD2. This CDR3 has 17 residues. Germline-derived CDR1 and CDR2 are SGHDT and YYEEEE. V lost 0 bases to trimming and J lost 4 bases; unmatched junction nucleotides: 10. CDR3 in DNA: TGTGCCAGCAGCTTGGGGGATGCGGGGGACTTATACAATGAGCAGTTCTTC. It translates to CASSLGDAGDLYNEQFF. Together with reference TRBV5-6 and TRBJ2-1, the CDR3 gives the full variable domain: DAGVTQSPTHLIKTRGQQVTLRCSPKSGHDTVSWYQQALGQGPQFIFQYYEEEERQRGNFPDRFSGHQFPNYSSELNVNALLLGDSALYLCASSLGDAGDLYNEQFFGPGTRLTVL.

This clone was recorded a few times. The chain combines TRBV5-1 with TRBJ1-4, with TRBD1 identical over 8 bases. Germline CDR1 reads SGHRS; CDR2 reads YFSETQ. The CDR3 is 15 residues long. V lost 4 bases and J lost 4; bases outside the gene matches: 6. CDR3 loop: CASSPGQGYNEKLFF. The DNA of the CDR3 is TGCGCCAGCAGCCCCGGACAGGGATATAATGAAAAACTGTTTTTT.

CDR3 bases: TGTGCCAGCAGTTTATGGCAGGGGGCCCCTGAAAAACTGTTTTTT. Its protein is CASSLWQGAPEKLFF. This chain joins TRBV27 and TRBJ1-4; 8 bases agree with TRBD1. This CDR3 contains 15 residues. With V trimmed by 1 base and J by 7 bases, 5 bases remained unmatched. Germline V gives CDR1 MNHEY, CDR2 SMNVEV (reference sequence).

The CDR3 DNA reads TGCGCCCACACAGGGAAATCGGGCGTCGAAAACATTCAGTACTTC. It specifies CAHTGKSGVENIQYF. The chain uses TRBV23-1 and TRBJ2-4, with D perhaps TRBD1 (6 bases). TRBV23-1 is known as an ORF, though its function is uncertain. V lost 11 bases and J lost 5, with 22 bases in between. This CDR3 region has 15 residues.

The chain links TRBV5-1 to TRBJ1-2; TRBD1 matches at 8 bases. The V gene's germline CDR1 is SGHRS and CDR2 YFSETQ. V shed 4 bases, J shed 7 bases, and the junction held 12 bases outside the gene matches. This CDR3 has 15 amino acids. The CDR3 sequence is CASSKTGAEVGGYTF. The CDR3, as DNA: TGCGCCAGCAGCAAGACAGGGGCCGAAGTGGGTGGCTACACCTTC.

This clone was recorded only once. This rearrangement joins TRBV6-2 or TRBV6-3 to TRBJ2-1; the match to TRBD2 covers 13 bases. Germline assignment: CDR1 MNHEY and CDR2 SVGEGT. Trimming took 5 bases from V and 9 from J; bases not matched to a gene: 10. The CDR3 has 16 amino acids. CDR3 sequence: CASSSPTSGGVSEQFF. CDR3 DNA: TGTGCCAGCAGTAGCCCAACTAGCGGGGGGGTGAGTGAGCAGTTCTTC.

The CDR3: CASTLRDSYNSPLHF. The CDR3 DNA follows: TGTGCCAGCACCCTCCGGGACAGTTATAATTCACCCCTCCACTTT. V is TRBV19 and J is TRBJ1-6; 7 bases agree with TRBD1. CDR1 is LNHDA, CDR2 SQIVND, per germline (reference sequence). This CDR3 contains 15 residues. V was clipped by 9 bases and J by 4 bases; unmatched bases: 9.

The chain is built from TRBV30 and TRBJ2-7; D might be TRBD1 (6 bases). The V and J ends lost 5 bases and 4 bases respectively, with 15 bases between them. Germline CDR1 GTSNPN, CDR2 SVGIG (reference sequence). The CDR3 loop spans 13 amino acids. The CDR3 DNA follows: TGTGCCTGGGCCACTAAACAGGGTTACGAGCAGTACTTC. Translation gives CAWATKQGYEQYF. The complete variable domain, with remaining parts taken from reference TRBV30 and TRBJ2-7, reads SQTIHQWPATLVQPVGSPLSLECTVEGTSNPNLYWYRQAAGRGLQLLFYSVGIGQISSEVPQNLSASRPQDRQFILSSKKLLLSDSGFYLCAWATKQGYEQYFGPGTRLTVT.

This clone appeared a few times. V gene TRBV3-1 (or the pseudogene TRBV3-2) combines with J gene TRBJ2-1, with TRBD2 identical over 11 bases. Germline CDR1 LGHDT, CDR2 YNNKEL (reference sequence). J was trimmed by 0 bases and V by 3 bases; bases with no gene match: 4. This CDR3 is built from 17 residues. The CDR3 sequence is CASSQGTSGVSYNEQFF. The CDR3 region has the DNA TGTGCCAGCAGCCAGGGGACTAGCGGCGTCTCCTACAATGAGCAGTTCTTC.

This clone turned up a few times. The V and J genes are TRBV7-9 and TRBJ2-7; D perhaps matches TRBD1 (6 bases). The CDR3 has 12 amino acids. V was clipped by 5 bases and J by 3 bases, with 8 bases between them. CDR1 and CDR2 from the germline V gene are SEHNR and FQNEAQ (reference sequence). CDR3: CASSEQGYEQYF. The DNA of the CDR3 is TGTGCCAGCAGCGAACAGGGCTACGAGCAGTACTTC. Together with reference TRBV7-9 and TRBJ2-7, the CDR3 gives the full variable domain: DTGVSQNPRHKITKRGQNVTFRCDPISEHNRLYWYRQTLGQGPEFLTYFQNEAQLEKSRLLSDRFSAERPKGSFSTLEIQRTEQGDSAMYLCASSEQGYEQYFGPGTRLTVT.

This clone has a single count. The J gene is TRBJ1-5, the V gene TRBV6-2 or TRBV6-3; D remains unclear. CDR1 and CDR2 (germline): MNHEY, SVGEGT. Deletions cut 2 bases from V and 6 bases from J, with 8 bases between. The CDR3 covers 13 residues. This CDR3 reads CASSYGGGQPQHF. CDR3 DNA: TGTGCCAGCAGTTACGGAGGAGGTCAGCCCCAGCATTTT.

This clone appeared a single time. The chain couples TRBV11-2 to TRBJ2-7, with TRBD1 identical over 9 bases. Looked up from germline, CDR1 is SGHAT and CDR2 is FQNNGV. J lost 5 bases, V lost 6 bases, and 14 bases had no gene match. The CDR3 is 16 residues long. The CDR3 DNA reads as TGTGCCAGCAGAGTTATGCCGGGGACAGGGTATAACGAGCAGTACTTC. Amino acids: CASRVMPGTGYNEQYF.

This chain joins TRBV19 and TRBJ2-2, with TRBD2 matching over 16 bases. From germline, CDR1 is LNHDA and CDR2 SQIVND (reference sequence). The J segment lost 7 bases and the V segment lost 4 bases, leaving 12 bases of the junction unmatched. This CDR3 is 19 amino acids long. CDR3 DNA sequence: TGTGCCAGTAGTACCCGGCCCGGGACTAGCGGGGGGGCCTTCGGGGAGCTGTTTTTT. Protein product: CASSTRPGTSGGAFGELFF.

The V and J genes are TRBV9 and TRBJ2-6; 7 bases fit TRBD1. After removal of 3 bases from V and 0 bases from J, the junction contained 9 bases not matched to a gene. Looked up from germline, CDR1 is SGDLS and CDR2 is YYNGEE. This CDR3 has 18 residues. The CDR3: CASSDGTALPSGANVLTF. The CDR3 region has the DNA TGTGCCAGCAGCGACGGGACAGCACTCCCCTCTGGGGCCAACGTCCTGACTTTC. The whole variable domain, remainder taken from reference TRBV9 and TRBJ2-6, is DSGVTQTPKHLITATGQRVTLRCSPRSGDLSVYWYQQSLDQGLQFLIQYYNGEERAKGNILERFSAQQFPDLHSELNLSSLELGDSALYFCASSDGTALPSGANVLTFGAGSRLTVL.

The chain carries TRBV5-1 and TRBJ2-7; 10 bases line up with TRBD1. Germline CDR1 and CDR2: SGHRS and YFSETQ. The V and J ends lost 7 bases and 4 bases, in that order; junction bases with no gene match: 5. The CDR3 contains 13 residues. The CDR3 loop is CASAPGQGYEQYF. In DNA, the CDR3 is TGCGCCAGCGCGCCGGGACAGGGGTACGAGCAGTACTTC.

The V and J genes are TRBV21-1 and TRBJ1-2. TRBV21-1 is deemed a pseudogene. The CDR3 extends over 15 amino acids. The CDR3 sequence is CASSKSGEGVYGYTF. CDR3 nucleotide sequence: TGTGCCAGCAGCAAGAGCGGAGAGGGCGTCTATGGCTACACCTTC.

This clone has a single count. The rearrangement joins TRBV2 to TRBJ1-5; D remains ambiguous. Germline V gene data show CDR1 as SNHLY and CDR2 as FYNNEI. The CDR3 is made up of 14 amino acids. V was pared by 1 base and J by 2 bases, with 6 bases between. CDR3 in amino acids: CASSEEGGNQPQHF. DNA for the CDR3: TGTGCCAGCAGTGAAGAGGGAGGCAATCAGCCCCAGCATTTT.